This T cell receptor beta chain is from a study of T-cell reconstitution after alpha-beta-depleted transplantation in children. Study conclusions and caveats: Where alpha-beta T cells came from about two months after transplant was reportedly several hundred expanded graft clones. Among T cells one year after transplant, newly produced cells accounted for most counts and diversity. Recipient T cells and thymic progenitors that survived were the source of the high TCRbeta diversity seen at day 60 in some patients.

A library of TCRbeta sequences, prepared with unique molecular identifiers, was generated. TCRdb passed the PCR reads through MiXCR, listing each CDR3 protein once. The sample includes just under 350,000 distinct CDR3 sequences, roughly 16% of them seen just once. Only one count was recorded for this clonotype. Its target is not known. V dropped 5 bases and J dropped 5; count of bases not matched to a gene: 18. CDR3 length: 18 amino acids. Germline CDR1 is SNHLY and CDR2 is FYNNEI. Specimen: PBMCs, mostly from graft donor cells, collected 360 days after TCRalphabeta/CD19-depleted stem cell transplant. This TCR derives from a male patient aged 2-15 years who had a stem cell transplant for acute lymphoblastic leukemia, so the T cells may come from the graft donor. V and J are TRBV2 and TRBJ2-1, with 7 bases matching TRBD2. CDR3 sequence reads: CASSPRLWAGVGDNEQFF. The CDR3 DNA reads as TGTGCCAGCAGTCCACGACTCTGGGCGGGAGTGGGGGACAATGAGCAGTTCTTC.